The source of this T cell receptor beta chain is a study of blood T cell repertoires in COVID-19. Across the study: Samples taken during acute and convalescent COVID-19 were collected in the United States, Italy and Spain. From T cells, B-cell-depleted T cells, or PBMCs came the material, which was cDNA or gDNA.

In the authors' workflow: From reference gene primer amplification, estimates of nucleated cell counts were derived. Clones were read by immunoSEQ multiplex PCR, and TCRdb kept only the in-frame ones, dropping some. V, J and clone size reflect that table, while D and trimming were determined from the DNA. The table records around 52,000 clones, around 87% of them present only once. CDR1 ENHRY and CDR2 SYGVKD come from the germline V gene. The CDR3 extends over 18 amino acids. J was trimmed by 0 bases and V by 1 base; bases with no gene match: 7. The source is a woman of 80 years or more with COVID-19, enrolled during active disease. The genes are TRBV10-3 and TRBJ2-1, with 9 bases matching TRBD2. Sequences were obtained from peripheral blood. The CDR3 DNA sequence: TGTGCCATCAGTGAGTTTGGCGGGGGGGCGACCTCCTACAATGAGCAGTTCTTC. Its protein is CAISEFGGGATSYNEQFF.